This T cell receptor beta chain came from a study of blood T cell repertoires in COVID-19. About the research overall: T cells, B-cell-depleted T cells, or PBMCs supplied cDNA or gDNA.

In the authors' methods: Reference gene primer amplification in the assay estimated nucleated cell counts. The data were produced by immunoSEQ multiplex PCR, yet TCRdb's version contains in-frame clones alone and is incomplete. The V and J calls and clone size were taken over from that table, and D and trimming were inferred from the DNA. This table has more than 110,000 clones, about 75% appearing once. Only one count was recorded for this clone. The CDR3 covers 16 residues. The V end lost 0 bases, the J end lost 7 bases, and 15 bases lay between the germline ends. Germline values: CDR1 LGHNA, CDR2 YNFKEQ. Participant ages covered roughly 18 to 89 years across 25 or so US areas. Categorization into cohorts depended on clinical history that participants reported.

The chain recombines TRBV4-2 with TRBJ1-4; D is perhaps TRBD1 (6 bases). Sequences were obtained from PBMCs or T cells enriched from blood (not recorded which). The origin of this receptor is a woman between 45 and 60 years old who had recovered from COVID-19. CDR3 nucleotide sequence: TGTGCCAGCAGCCAAGATCGGGGGGGCGCGTCTGAAAAACTGTTTTTT. It codes for CASSQDRGGASEKLFF.